One sample yielded the 15 T cell receptor beta chains listed below, sequenced in a study of blood T cell repertoires in COVID-19. Generated by immunoSEQ multiplex PCR, the TCRdb table keeps only in-frame clones and is missing some. The sample consists of roughly 51,000 clones, over 75% of them appearing once. The sequenced sample consisted of peripheral blood. These receptors all stem from a man aged 50 to 60 with active COVID-19.

J is TRBJ2-5 and V is TRBV5-1, with 12 bases identical to TRBD2. This CDR3 spans 17 amino acids. Germline CDR1 SGHRS, CDR2 YFSETQ. J was trimmed by 5 bases and V by 4 bases; bases with no gene match: 12. The CDR3 region is CASSINGLAGPWETQYF. The CDR3 nucleotides are TGCGCCAGCAGCATTAACGGACTAGCGGGGCCGTGGGAGACCCAGTACTTC. The full variable domain, with the rest looked up from reference TRBV5-1 and TRBJ2-5, is KAGVTQTPRYLIKTRGQQVTLSCSPISGHRSVSWYQQTPGQGLQFLFEYFSETQRNKGNFPGRFSGRQFSNSRSEMNVSTLELGDSALYLCASSINGLAGPWETQYFGPGTRLLVL.

This clone was seen once. This chain joins TRBV5-1 and TRBJ1-6; weak D call: TRBD1 (5 bases). The CDR3 sequence is 15 residues long. Trimming shortened V by 0 bases and J by 7 bases, and 11 bases separated the two germline ends. Germline V gene sequence: CDR1 SGHRS, CDR2 YFSETQ. CDR3 bases: TGCGCCAGCAGCTTGGAGCCAGGGAGGAATTCACCCCTCCACTTT. This gives the protein CASSLEPGRNSPLHF.

The rearrangement links TRBV5-1 to TRBJ2-1; TRBD2 is a possible D gene (5 bases). V lost 2 bases to trimming and J lost 0 bases, with 9 bases between them. CDR1 is SGHRS and CDR2 is YFSETQ in the germline V gene. The CDR3 is 15 amino acids. The CDR3, as DNA: TGCGCCAGCAGCTTTAAAGCGGCCTCCTACAATGAGCAGTTCTTC. This translates into CASSFKAASYNEQFF. The variable domain in full, completed from reference TRBV5-1 and TRBJ2-1, reads KAGVTQTPRYLIKTRGQQVTLSCSPISGHRSVSWYQQTPGQGLQFLFEYFSETQRNKGNFPGRFSGRQFSNSRSEMNVSTLELGDSALYLCASSFKAASYNEQFFGPGTRLTVL.

The chain joins TRBV5-4 to TRBJ1-3; maybe TRBD1 (5 bases). Germline lookup yields CDR1 SGHNT and CDR2 YYREEE (reference sequence). V lost 4 bases and J lost 0, with 11 bases in between. The CDR3 is 15 residues long. CDR3 sequence (DNA): TGTGCCAGCAGCGACCCCCAGGGCTCTGGAAACACCATATATTTT. Translating gives CASSDPQGSGNTIYF.

This sequence joins TRBV23-1 and TRBJ1-5; D may be TRBD1 (6 bases). TRBV23-1 is assigned to the ORF class and has an uncertain function. This CDR3 region has 16 residues. Trimming took off 1 base at V and 4 bases at J, with 14 bases between the two ends. The CDR3 protein is CASSQYQGHPNQPQHF. The CDR3 region has the DNA TGCGCCAGCAGTCAATATCAGGGACACCCAAATCAGCCCCAGCATTTT.

The chain uses TRBV19 and TRBJ2-1; the D gene is possibly TRBD2 (6 bases). The CDR3 contains 17 residues. In germline, CDR1 is LNHDA, CDR2 SQIVND (reference sequence). The V end was cut by 5 bases, the J end by 0 bases, with 17 bases between. The CDR3 spells CASSPYGGSSSYNEQFF. CDR3 in DNA: TGTGCCAGTAGTCCCTATGGGGGGTCGAGCTCCTACAATGAGCAGTTCTTC.

The chain joins TRBV11-2 to TRBJ2-7; TRBD1 matches at 9 bases. With V trimmed by 5 bases and J by 2 bases, 4 bases remained unmatched. The CDR3 contains 14 residues. Germline CDR1 is SGHAT and CDR2 is FQNNGV. The CDR3 bases are TGTGCCAGCAGCCTCACAGGGGGCCCCTACGAGCAGTACTTC. As protein: CASSLTGGPYEQYF.

V gene TRBV10-3 combines with J gene TRBJ2-2; TRBD1 aligns across 7 bases. Germline V gene data show CDR1 as ENHRY and CDR2 as SYGVKD. V lost 5 bases to trimming and J lost 4 bases; unmatched junction nucleotides: 1. This CDR3 is built from 13 residues. The CDR3 bases are TGTGCCATCAGTACAGGGGCCACCGGGGAGCTGTTTTTT. It is translated as CAISTGATGELFF.

The gene calls are TRBV6-2 or TRBV6-3 and TRBJ1-4, with 8 bases matching TRBD1. There are 16 residues in the CDR3. Trimming removed 0 bases from V and 11 bases from J; junction bases left unmatched: 11. Germline V gives CDR1 MNHEY, CDR2 SVGEGT. DNA of the CDR3: TGTGCCAGCAGTTACTCGGGACAGGCGAATGCCGCCAAACTGTTTTTT. Its protein product is CASSYSGQANAAKLFF.

The rearrangement uses TRBV5-1 and TRBJ2-7; 8 nucleotides match TRBD2. This CDR3 contains 16 residues. Per the germline V gene, CDR1 is SGHRS and CDR2 is YFSETQ. With 4 bases clipped from V and 4 bases from J, the junction kept 13 bases outside the gene matches. The CDR3 DNA is TGCGCCAGCAGCCGGTCGGAAGCGGGAGTTAGATACGAGCAGTACTTC. It encodes CASSRSEAGVRYEQYF.

The chain uses TRBV2 and TRBJ2-7; a possible D gene is TRBD1 (6 bases). This CDR3 has 12 amino acids. With 6 bases removed from V and 4 bases from J, the gap between germline ends came to 10 bases. Germline V gene lookup returns CDR1 SNHLY and CDR2 FYNNEI. DNA for the CDR3: TGTGCCAGCAGAGGCAGGGGATACGAGCAGTACTTC. Residues: CASRGRGYEQYF.

Only one count was recorded for this clone. The V call is TRBV7-8, the J call TRBJ1-1, with D perhaps TRBD1 (6 bases). CDR3 length: 14 residues. Germline-derived CDR1 and CDR2 are SGHVS and FQNEAQ. Trimming removed 3 bases at V and 4 bases at J, with 12 bases between. The CDR3 spells CASSLRGPGTEAFF. In DNA, the CDR3 is TGTGCCAGCAGCTTGCGGGGGCCGGGCACTGAAGCTTTCTTT.

The V call is TRBV7-2, the J call TRBJ1-4; 9 nucleotides agree with TRBD1. Germline CDR1 and CDR2: SGHTA and FQGNSA. The CDR3 covers 15 residues. V gave up 5 bases and J gave up 5 bases; unmatched junction bases: 6. The CDR3 region has the DNA TGTGCCAGCAGCACCGGGACAGGGAGGAATGAAAAACTGTTTTTT. Encoded protein: CASSTGTGRNEKLFF.

The CDR3: CASSRLAGVLGDEQFF. CDR3 nucleotides: TGTGCCAGCAGTCGACTAGCGGGGGTCCTAGGGGATGAGCAGTTCTTC. The genes are TRBV6-6 and TRBJ2-1; 12 bases match TRBD2. Germline CDR1 and CDR2: MNHNY and SVGAGI (reference sequence). V lost 5 bases to trimming and J lost 8 bases; unmatched junction nucleotides: 10. This CDR3 region has 16 residues.

The J gene is TRBJ2-3, the V gene TRBV4-2; D call uncertain. The V and J ends lost 2 bases and 2 bases respectively, with 11 bases between them. This CDR3 contains 15 residues. Germline V lookup: CDR1 LGHNA, CDR2 YNFKEQ. The CDR3, as DNA: TGTGCCAGCAGCCAAAGTCCCCGGTCCACAGATACGCAGTATTTT. It codes for CASSQSPRSTDTQYF.